Given below is one T cell receptor (beta chain) in context. Its target is not known. The data were taken from a study of T cell repertoires in cytomegalovirus infection. Regarding the study as a whole: Summed frequency of public TCR beta families distinguished CMV carriers with the relevant HLA. HLA-C-restricted CMV-specific TCR beta clonotypes were dominant in the ex vivo response.

Germline-derived CDR1 and CDR2 are SGHTA and FQGNSA. The J segment lost 12 bases and the V segment lost 4 bases, leaving 11 bases of the junction unmatched. This CDR3 has 13 amino acids. TCRdb reanalysed the reads using MiXCR and keeps one entry per CDR3 protein. The sample shows hundreds of thousands of distinct CDR3 sequences, approximately 46% of them seen only once. This sequence originates from a human donor in good health (CMV status not recorded). Some clones in this sample may be carry-over from other donors' samples. This specimen was cultured PBMCs, taken from culture after CMV antigen stimulation. The chain links TRBV7-2 to TRBJ1-1; 7 bases align to TRBD1. DNA for the CDR3: TGTGCCAGCAGCTCCGAGACAGGGAGTGTTACTTTCTTT. Translation gives CASSSETGSVTFF.